This record concerns one T cell receptor beta chain sequence. This clonotype was counted between two and nine times. Its antigen is not yet known. Nothing much larger sits one base from this clone, and base qualities are not available. The library was obtained by 5' RACE. The second PCR ran for about 7 to 11 cycles and used a J-beta primer mix along with a sample-barcoded 5' primer. Each TCR beta cDNA molecule received a unique molecular identifier from a template-switch 5' adaptor carrying 12 random nucleotides. Each sample yielded at least 3 million CDR3-containing paired-end reads. First-strand cDNA synthesis was performed from all RNA using the Mint cDNA synthesis kit, with priming by a TRBC-specific oligonucleotide. After uracil-DNA glycosylase treatment, a first 18-cycle PCR used universal primers M1SS and BC2_uni_R on all cDNA. The source study handled its data this way. Each sample was normalized by randomly selecting 1 million high-quality reads, each carrying a distinct molecular identifier. Reads sharing molecular identifiers were discarded rather than binned into consensus sequences. MiTCR, run with a Q25 quality threshold and the strictest error-elimination algorithm, handled CDR3 identification, clonotype clustering and error correction. Lower-bound total TCR beta diversity was estimated with a nonparametric unseen species model using Euler transformation. TCRdb cleaned the public reads at Q25 with fastp, built clones with MiXCR and kept in-frame beta chains. Rows merge per CDR3 protein into single entries with the most common DNA and genes. What appears here as the V and J calls and clone size reflects TCRdb's work, not the paper's. This sample comprises around 2 million distinct CDR3 sequences, roughly two fifths of them detected only once. The ten largest make up 23% of the sample.

The sample comes from a study of blood T cells in healthy people across ages (dated by TCRdb to the mid-2010s). The study in broad terms: In model experiments, roughly one uniquely barcoded TCR beta cDNA molecule per two T cells was captured by template switching. To avoid experimental bias, donors of different ages were spread randomly across the sequencing lanes. For two donors (one aged 18 to 30 and one aged 80 or older), the study analyzed two additional independent replicas of 1 million unique cDNA reads from the same blood draw. The donors were split into four age groups: young (average about 15 years), middle-aged (over 35), aged (more than 60) and long-lived (under 85). The study measured age-related changes in TCR beta repertoire diversity using deep sequencing normalized with unique cDNA molecular identifiers. Summary of the overall study and its limitations: Estimates of total diversity based on one million sequenced T cells were considered lower bounds and underestimates. Bulk unsorted PBMC profiling prevented conclusive comparison of naive and antigen-experienced compartments. There was a strong correlation between observed TCR beta diversity and the percentage of naive T cells measured by flow cytometry. As age increased, observed TCR beta diversity per million T cells dropped in a roughly linear way, and a significant reduction was already evident by age 40. The long-lived group showed more naive CD4+ T cells, fewer expanded clones and increased TCR diversity than the aged group, suggesting age selection. Donor CMV infection status was unknown, potentially confounding age-related changes in expanded clonotypes.

Donors were under 40 systemically healthy Caucasian individuals from Russia aged 6 to 90 years. Each donor gave 8 to 10 milliliters of peripheral blood, drawn into EDTA-treated Vacutainer tubes. Ficoll-Paque density-gradient centrifugation was used to isolate PBMCs, with at least 6 million obtained per sample. Trizol reagent was used to extract total RNA from the PBMCs, yielding at least 5.5 micrograms per sample. The percentages of naive CD45RAhigh/CD27high T cells were determined by flow cytometry on a PBMC aliquot from every donor. CDR1 and CDR2, looked up from the germline V gene, are WSHSY and SAAADI. From its cysteine to its phenylalanine, the CDR3 spans 14 amino acids. Only the CDR3 region is kept as DNA, spanning 42 bases read in frame from base 1. After removal of 1 base from V and 7 bases from J, the junction retains 4 bases not matched to a gene.

This sequence was found in a human donor in good health. The chain is encoded by TRBV10-2 joined to TRBJ2-1; 7 central nucleotides agree with TRBD1. Source material: blood. The nucleotides are TGCGCCAGCAGTGAGTTAACAGGGGTTAATGAGCAGTTCTTC. Its protein is CASSELTGVNEQFF.